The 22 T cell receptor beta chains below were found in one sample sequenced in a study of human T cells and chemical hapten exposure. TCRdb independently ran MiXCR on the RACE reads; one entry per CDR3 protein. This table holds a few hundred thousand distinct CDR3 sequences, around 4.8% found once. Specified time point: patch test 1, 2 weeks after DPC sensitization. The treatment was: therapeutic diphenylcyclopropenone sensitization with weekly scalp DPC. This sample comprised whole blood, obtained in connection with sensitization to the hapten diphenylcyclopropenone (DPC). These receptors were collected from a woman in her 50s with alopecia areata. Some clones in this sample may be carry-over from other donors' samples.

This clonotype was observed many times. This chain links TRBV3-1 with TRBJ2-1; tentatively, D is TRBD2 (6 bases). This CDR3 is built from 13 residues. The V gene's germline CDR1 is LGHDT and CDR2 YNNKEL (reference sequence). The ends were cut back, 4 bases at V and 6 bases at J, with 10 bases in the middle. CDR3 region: CASSLGLTNEQFF. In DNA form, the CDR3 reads TGTGCCAGCAGCCTAGGACTAACCAATGAGCAGTTCTTC.

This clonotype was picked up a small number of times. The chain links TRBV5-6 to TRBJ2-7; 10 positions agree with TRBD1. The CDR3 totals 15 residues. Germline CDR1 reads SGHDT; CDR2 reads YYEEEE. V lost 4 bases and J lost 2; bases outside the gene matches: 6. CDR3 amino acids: CASSKDRGIAYEQYF. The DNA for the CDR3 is TGTGCCAGCAGCAAGGACAGGGGGATTGCCTACGAGCAGTACTTC.

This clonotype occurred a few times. This chain's CDR3 is CSARPQRGTYNEQFF. DNA of the CDR3: TGCAGTGCTAGACCGCAACGGGGAACCTACAATGAGCAGTTCTTC. This chain connects TRBV20-1 to TRBJ2-1; D possibly corresponds to TRBD2 (5 bases). The length of the CDR3 is 15 residues. Germline V lookup: CDR1 DFQATT, CDR2 SNEGSKA (reference sequence). Trimming stripped 2 bases from V and 2 bases from J, with 13 bases between.

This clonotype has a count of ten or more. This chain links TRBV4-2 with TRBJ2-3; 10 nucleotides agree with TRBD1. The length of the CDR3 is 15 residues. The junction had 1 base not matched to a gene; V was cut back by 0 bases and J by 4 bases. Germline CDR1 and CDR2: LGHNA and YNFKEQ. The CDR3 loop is CASSQEGTGADTQYF. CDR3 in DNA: TGTGCCAGCAGCCAAGAAGGGACAGGGGCAGATACGCAGTATTTT.

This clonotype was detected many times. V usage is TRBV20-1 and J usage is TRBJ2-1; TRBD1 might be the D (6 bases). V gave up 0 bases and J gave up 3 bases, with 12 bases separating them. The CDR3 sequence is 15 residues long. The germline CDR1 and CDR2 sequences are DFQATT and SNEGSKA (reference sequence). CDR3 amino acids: CSARDHRTDYNEQFF. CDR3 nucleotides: TGCAGTGCTAGAGATCACCGGACAGACTACAATGAGCAGTTCTTC.

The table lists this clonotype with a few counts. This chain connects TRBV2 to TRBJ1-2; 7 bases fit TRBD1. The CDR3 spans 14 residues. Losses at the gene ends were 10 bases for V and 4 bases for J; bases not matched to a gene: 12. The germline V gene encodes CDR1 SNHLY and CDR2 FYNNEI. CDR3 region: CAMGYRGTIYGYTF. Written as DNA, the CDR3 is TGTGCCATGGGCTACAGGGGAACAATCTATGGCTACACCTTC. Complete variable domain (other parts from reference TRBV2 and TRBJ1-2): EPEVTQTPSHQVTQMGQEVILRCVPISNHLYFYWYRQILGQKVEFLVSFYNNEISEKSEIFDDQFSVERPDGSNFTLKIRSTKLEDSAMYFCAMGYRGTIYGYTFGSGTRLTVV.

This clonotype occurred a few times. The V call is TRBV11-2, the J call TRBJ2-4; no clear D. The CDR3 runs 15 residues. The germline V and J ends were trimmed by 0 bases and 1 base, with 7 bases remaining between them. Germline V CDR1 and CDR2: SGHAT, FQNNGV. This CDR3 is CASSLEFGAKNIQYF. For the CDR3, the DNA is TGTGCCAGCAGCTTAGAGTTTGGGGCCAAAAACATTCAGTACTTC. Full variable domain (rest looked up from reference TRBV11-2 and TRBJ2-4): EAGVAQSPRYKIIEKRQSVAFWCNPISGHATLYWYQQILGQGPKLLIQFQNNGVVDDSQLPKDRFSAERLKGVDSTLKIQPAKLEDSAVYLCASSLEFGAKNIQYFGAGTRLSVL.

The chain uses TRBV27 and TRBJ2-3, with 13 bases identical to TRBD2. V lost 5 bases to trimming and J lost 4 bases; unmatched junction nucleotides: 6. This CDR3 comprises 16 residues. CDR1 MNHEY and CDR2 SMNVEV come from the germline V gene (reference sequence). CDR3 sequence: CASSKWTSGGADTQYF. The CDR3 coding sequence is TGTGCCAGCAGTAAATGGACTAGCGGGGGCGCAGATACGCAGTATTTT.

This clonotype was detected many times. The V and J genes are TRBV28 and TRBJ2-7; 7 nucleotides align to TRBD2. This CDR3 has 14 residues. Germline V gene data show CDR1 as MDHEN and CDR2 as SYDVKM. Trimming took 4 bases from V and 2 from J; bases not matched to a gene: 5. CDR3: CASSYAGDPYEQYF. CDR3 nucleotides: TGTGCCAGCAGTTACGCGGGAGACCCCTACGAGCAGTACTTC.

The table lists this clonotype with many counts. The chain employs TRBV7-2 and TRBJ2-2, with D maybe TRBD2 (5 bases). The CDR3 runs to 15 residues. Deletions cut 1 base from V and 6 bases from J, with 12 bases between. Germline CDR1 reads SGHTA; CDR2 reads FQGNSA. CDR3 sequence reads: CASSLVLGYAGELFF. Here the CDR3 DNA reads TGTGCCAGCAGCTTAGTACTAGGGTATGCCGGGGAGCTGTTTTTT.

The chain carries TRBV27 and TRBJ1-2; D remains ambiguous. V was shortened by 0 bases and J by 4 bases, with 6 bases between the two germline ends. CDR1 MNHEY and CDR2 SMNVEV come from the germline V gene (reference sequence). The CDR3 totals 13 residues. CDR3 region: CASSLSQFYGYTF. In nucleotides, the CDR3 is TGTGCCAGCAGTTTATCCCAGTTCTATGGCTACACCTTC.

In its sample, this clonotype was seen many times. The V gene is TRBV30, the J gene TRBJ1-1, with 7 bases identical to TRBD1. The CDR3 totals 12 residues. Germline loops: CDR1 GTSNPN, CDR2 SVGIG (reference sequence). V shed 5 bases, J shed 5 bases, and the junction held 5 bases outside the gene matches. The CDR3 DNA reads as TGTGCCTGGCGACAGGGATCTACTGAAGCTTTCTTT. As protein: CAWRQGSTEAFF.

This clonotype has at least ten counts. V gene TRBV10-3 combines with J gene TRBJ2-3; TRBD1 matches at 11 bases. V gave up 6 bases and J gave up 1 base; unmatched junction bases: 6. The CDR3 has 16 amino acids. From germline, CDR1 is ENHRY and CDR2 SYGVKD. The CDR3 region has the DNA TGTGCCATCAGCTCGATGGACAGGGGGCGCACAGATACGCAGTATTTT. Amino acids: CAISSMDRGRTDTQYF.

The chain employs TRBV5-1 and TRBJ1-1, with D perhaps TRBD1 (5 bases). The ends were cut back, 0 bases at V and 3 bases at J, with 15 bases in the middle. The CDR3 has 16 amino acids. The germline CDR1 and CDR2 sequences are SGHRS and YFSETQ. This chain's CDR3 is CASSLDPWGRDTEAFF. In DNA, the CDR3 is TGCGCCAGCAGCTTGGACCCGTGGGGGAGAGACACTGAAGCTTTCTTT.

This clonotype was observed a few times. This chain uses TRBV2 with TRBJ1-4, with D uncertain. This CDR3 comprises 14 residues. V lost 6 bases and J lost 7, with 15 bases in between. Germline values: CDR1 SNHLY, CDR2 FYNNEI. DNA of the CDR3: TGTGCCAGCAGGACGGTGGCGATAAGTGAAAAACTGTTTTTT. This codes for CASRTVAISEKLFF.

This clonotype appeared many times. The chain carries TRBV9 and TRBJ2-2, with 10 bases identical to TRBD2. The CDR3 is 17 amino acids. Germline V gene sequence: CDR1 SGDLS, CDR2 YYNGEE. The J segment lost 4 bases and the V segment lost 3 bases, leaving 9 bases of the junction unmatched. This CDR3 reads CASSDDLAGVTTGELFF. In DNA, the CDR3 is TGTGCCAGCAGCGACGATCTAGCGGGAGTTACCACCGGGGAGCTGTTTTTT.

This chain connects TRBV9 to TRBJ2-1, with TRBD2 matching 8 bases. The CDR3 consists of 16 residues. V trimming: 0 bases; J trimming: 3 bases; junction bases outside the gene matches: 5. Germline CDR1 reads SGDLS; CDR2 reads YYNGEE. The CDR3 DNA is TGTGCCAGCAGCGTAGCTCTCCTAGCGGGCTACAATGAGCAGTTCTTC. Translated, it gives CASSVALLAGYNEQFF. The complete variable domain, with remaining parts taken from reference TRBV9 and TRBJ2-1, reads DSGVTQTPKHLITATGQRVTLRCSPRSGDLSVYWYQQSLDQGLQFLIQYYNGEERAKGNILERFSAQQFPDLHSELNLSSLELGDSALYFCASSVALLAGYNEQFFGPGTRLTVL.

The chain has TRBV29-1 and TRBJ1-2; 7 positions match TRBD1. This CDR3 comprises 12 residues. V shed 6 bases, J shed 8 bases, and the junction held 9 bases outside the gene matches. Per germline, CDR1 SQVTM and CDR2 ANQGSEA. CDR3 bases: TGCAGCGTGGGGACAGAGATTTTGGGCTACACCTTC. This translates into CSVGTEILGYTF.

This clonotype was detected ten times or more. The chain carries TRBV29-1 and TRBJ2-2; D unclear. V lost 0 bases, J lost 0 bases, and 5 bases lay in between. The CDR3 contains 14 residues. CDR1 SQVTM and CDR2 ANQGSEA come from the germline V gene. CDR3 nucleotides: TGCAGCGTTGAAGACGAGACGAACACCGGGGAGCTGTTTTTT. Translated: CSVEDETNTGELFF.

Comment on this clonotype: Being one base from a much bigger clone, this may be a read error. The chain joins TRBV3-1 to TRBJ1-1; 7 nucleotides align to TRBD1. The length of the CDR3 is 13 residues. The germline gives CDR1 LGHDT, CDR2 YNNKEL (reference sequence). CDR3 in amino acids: CGSRPQGYTEAFF. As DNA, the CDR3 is TGTGGCAGCAGGCCACAGGGGTACACTGAAGCTTTCTTT.

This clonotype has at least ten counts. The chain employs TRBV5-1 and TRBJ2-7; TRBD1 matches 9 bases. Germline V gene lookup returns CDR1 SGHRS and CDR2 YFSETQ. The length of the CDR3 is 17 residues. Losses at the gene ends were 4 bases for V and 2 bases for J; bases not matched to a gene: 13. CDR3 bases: TGCGCCAGCAGCCCGGGGACAGGGACTTCGTTCACCTACGAGCAGTACTTC. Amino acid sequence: CASSPGTGTSFTYEQYF.

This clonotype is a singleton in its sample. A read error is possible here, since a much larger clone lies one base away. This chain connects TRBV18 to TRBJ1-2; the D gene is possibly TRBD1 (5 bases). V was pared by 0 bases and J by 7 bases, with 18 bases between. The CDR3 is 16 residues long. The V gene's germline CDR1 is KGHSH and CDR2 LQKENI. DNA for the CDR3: TGTGCCAGCTCACCACCGTCGGTGGACAAGGCGAGTGGCTACACCTTC. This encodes CASSPPSVDKASGYTF.